The table lists the clone carrying this TCR beta chain with a count of one. Its antigen remains unidentified. Measured with immunoSEQ multiplex PCR; TCRdb has only the in-frame clones, and not every one. The profile covers 15,000 or so clones, with roughly 67% appearing a single time and 2.2% taken by the ten largest. Patients were newly diagnosed with stage II-IVA oral cavity squamous cell carcinoma without prior systemic or radiation treatment. These data originate in a study of neoadjuvant anti-PD-1 for oral cavity cancer. The germline CDR1 and CDR2 sequences are SGHRS and YFSETQ. Trimming pared 0 bases from V and 1 base from J, leaving 7 bases between. This CDR3 is 14 amino acids long. Findings and caveats of the study: Higher pretreatment Treg/Th17 ratios tracked higher pretreatment blood clonality.

The sequencing used PBMCs, collected before nivolumab (anti-PD-1) treatment. The chain employs TRBV5-1 and TRBJ1-1; TRBD1 might be the D (6 bases). The sequence derives from a person between 40 and 79 years old with oral cavity squamous cell carcinoma. CDR3 amino acids: CASSLGQENTEAFF. The CDR3 bases are TGCGCCAGCAGCTTGGGACAGGAGAACACTGAAGCTTTCTTT.